A single sample gave rise to the 2 T cell receptor beta chains below, sequenced in a study of PD-1 blockade in classical Hodgkin lymphoma. This table comes from immunoSEQ multiplex PCR, and its TCRdb copy is limited to in-frame clones, with some not included. In the table there are 110,000 or so clones, more than 70% of which are singletons. Regarding time point: cycle 4 day 1 (C4D1), after more than 5 weeks of nivolumab. Each of the patients experienced relapse following autologous stem cell transplantation, and their brentuximab vedotin exposure differed. The material was peripheral blood mononuclear cells (PBMCs), obtained before the fourth cycle of nivolumab. The receptors stem from a human donor with classical Hodgkin lymphoma.

The sample holds one count of this clone. The chain carries TRBV11-2 and TRBJ2-1; TRBD2 is a possible D gene (7 bases). The V gene's germline CDR1 is SGHAT and CDR2 FQNNGV. Deletions cut 4 bases from V and 2 bases from J, with 18 bases between. CDR3 length: 17 residues. Here the CDR3 DNA reads TGTGCCAGCAGCTCTCACGAGTTGCGGGGGCCCTACAATGAGCAGTTCTTC. This gives the protein CASSSHELRGPYNEQFF.

This clone has a single count. V and J are TRBV28 and TRBJ2-7, with D possibly being TRBD1 or TRBD2 (5 bases each). The CDR3 runs 17 residues. V was trimmed by 3 bases and J by 3 bases, leaving 21 bases between them. Germline CDR1 reads MDHEN; CDR2 reads SYDVKM. CDR3 sequence (DNA): TGTGCCAGCAGTTTCCCAGCCGGGACCCCCTCGGGCTACGAGCAGTACTTC. This encodes CASSFPAGTPSGYEQYF.